The 5 T cell receptor beta chains below all came from one sample that was sequenced in a study of shared clonotypes between healthy human individuals. The table came from immunoSEQ multiplex PCR; TCRdb's copy has only in-frame clones and leaves some out. The data contain about 2.5 million clones, about 90% of them singletons. Sequenced material: naive CD4+ T cells from PBMCs. Subset indicated: CD45RA+ positively selected. These receptors were obtained from a man younger than 35 in good health. Some clones in this sample may be carry-over from other donors' samples.

This clone appeared a single time. This chain joins TRBV5-1 and TRBJ2-2, with 10 bases matching TRBD1. In germline, CDR1 is SGHRS, CDR2 YFSETQ. The ends lost 3 bases at V and 7 bases at J; junction bases unmatched: 6. This CDR3 spans 15 amino acids. The CDR3 spells CASSSGTGEYGELFF. The CDR3 nucleotides are TGCGCCAGCAGCTCAGGGACAGGGGAATACGGGGAGCTGTTTTTT.

As to this clone: The same CDR3 arises from other DNA sequences in this sample as well. The chain links TRBV28 to TRBJ2-6; D may be TRBD2 (5 bases). The CDR3 is made up of 13 amino acids. Germline V gene lookup returns CDR1 MDHEN and CDR2 SYDVKM. V shed 8 bases and J shed 4 bases, with 9 bases lying between them. The CDR3 region has the DNA TGTGCCAGCTCGGGGTCCGGGGCCAACGTCCTGACTTTC. Translation gives CASSGSGANVLTF.

The V and J genes are TRBV28 and TRBJ2-4; D remains ambiguous. The CDR3 contains 15 residues. Germline CDR1 and CDR2: MDHEN and SYDVKM. Deletions cut 5 bases from V and 1 base from J, with 12 bases between. In DNA form, the CDR3 reads TGTGCCAGCAGTCCTCCGGGTTTTGCCAAAAACATTCAGTACTTC. As protein: CASSPPGFAKNIQYF. Full variable domain (outside the CDR3, taken from reference TRBV28 and TRBJ2-4): DVKVTQSSRYLVKRTGEKVFLECVQDMDHENMFWYRQDPGLGLRLIYFSYDVKMKEKGDIPEGYSVSREKKERFSLILESASTNQTSMYLCASSPPGFAKNIQYFGAGTRLSVL.

This clone came up once. The chain combines TRBV7-9 with TRBJ1-1, with TRBD1 identical over 9 bases. The V segment lost 1 base and the J segment 4 bases; nucleotides outside the gene matches: 10. Germline V gene lookup returns CDR1 SEHNR and CDR2 FQNEAQ (reference sequence). The CDR3 extends over 17 amino acids. The CDR3 is CASSLGTRDRVGTEAFF. CDR3 DNA sequence: TGTGCCAGCAGCTTAGGGACCCGGGACAGGGTCGGCACTGAAGCTTTCTTT.

The chain combines TRBV5-1 with TRBJ2-7, with a tentative D call TRBD1 (5 bases). Trimming took off 5 bases at V and 7 bases at J, with 16 bases between the two ends. Germline CDR1 is SGHRS and CDR2 is YFSETQ. The CDR3 is made up of 13 amino acids. The CDR3 DNA reads TGCGCCAGCAGTGTAGTAAGGGGTGGAGAGCAGTACTTC. This codes for CASSVVRGGEQYF.